Below, 10 T cell receptor beta chains from the same sample are listed, as sequenced in a study of technical replicates of blood from a few donors. The method was immunoSEQ multiplex PCR; TCRdb's version includes in-frame clones alone and lacks a portion of them. The table records roughly 80,000 clones, 75% to 90% of them present only once. Input material: T cells isolated from PBMCs. These receptors all come from a human donor in good health.

A single count supports this clone. The J gene is TRBJ2-7, the V gene TRBV5-1; 16 bases agree with TRBD2. Looked up from germline, CDR1 is SGHRS and CDR2 is YFSETQ. J gave up 5 bases and V 3 bases, and 8 bases lay outside the gene matches. The CDR3 runs 17 residues. CDR3 sequence reads: CASSSGTSGRVINEQYF. CDR3 nucleotides: TGCGCCAGCAGCTCCGGGACTAGCGGGAGGGTAATCAACGAGCAGTACTTC.

The chain recombines TRBV30 with TRBJ1-1; 7 positions match TRBD1. The CDR3 has 14 residues. Germline V gives CDR1 GTSNPN, CDR2 SVGIG (reference sequence). The V segment lost 0 bases and the J segment 3 bases; nucleotides outside the gene matches: 4. The CDR3 sequence: CAWSVRRGDTEAFF. CDR3 DNA sequence: TGTGCCTGGAGTGTACGCAGGGGGGACACTGAAGCTTTCTTT.

The chain is built from TRBV30 and TRBJ2-7; perhaps TRBD1 as D (5 bases). This CDR3 has 13 residues. Trimming took off 0 bases at V and 7 bases at J, with 13 bases between the two ends. Per germline, CDR1 GTSNPN and CDR2 SVGIG (reference sequence). The CDR3: CAWSVQVVGEQYF. The DNA of the CDR3 is TGTGCCTGGAGTGTACAGGTCGTGGGGGAGCAGTACTTC.

This clone was counted a single time. The chain links TRBV6-6 to TRBJ2-7, with D tentatively TRBD1 (6 bases). Germline-derived CDR1 and CDR2 are MNHNY and SVGAGI (reference sequence). V was trimmed by 5 bases and J by 2 bases, leaving 19 bases between them. The CDR3 length is 16 residues. In nucleotides, the CDR3 is TGTGCCAGCAGTCATAATCTCGGGGCAGGGGCCTACGAGCAGTACTTC. Translating it yields CASSHNLGAGAYEQYF.

The rearrangement uses TRBV6-6 and TRBJ2-3; 8 bases line up with TRBD2. This CDR3 has 15 amino acids. Trimming at V came to 4 bases and at J to 3 bases, leaving 6 bases not matched to a gene. Germline lookup yields CDR1 MNHNY and CDR2 SVGAGI (reference sequence). CDR3 DNA: TGTGCCAGCAGTTTTAGCGGGGCCCGAACAGATACGCAGTATTTT. This encodes CASSFSGARTDTQYF.

The table lists this clone with a count of one. This chain links TRBV7-8 with TRBJ2-7; 8 bases map to TRBD2. The CDR3 spans 15 residues. The junction had 4 bases not matched to a gene; V was cut back by 1 base and J by 2 bases. The germline V gene has CDR1 SGHVS and CDR2 FQNEAQ. The CDR3 reads CASSLGVGLAYEQYF. Written as DNA, the CDR3 is TGTGCCAGCAGCTTAGGGGTGGGACTAGCCTACGAGCAGTACTTC.

V usage is TRBV6-5 and J usage is TRBJ1-1, with D tentatively TRBD1 (5 bases). The germline gives CDR1 MNHEY, CDR2 SVGAGI. The CDR3 contains 15 residues. V lost 0 bases, J lost 1 base, and 9 bases lay in between. The CDR3 region is CASSYSGAGNTEAFF. CDR3 in DNA: TGTGCCAGCAGTTACTCAGGGGCAGGGAACACTGAAGCTTTCTTT.

V gene TRBV19 combines with J gene TRBJ1-5, with 8 positions matching TRBD1. CDR1 LNHDA and CDR2 SQIVND come from the germline V gene (reference sequence). V gave up 9 bases and J gave up 6 bases; unmatched junction bases: 10. The CDR3 extends over 14 amino acids. CDR3 sequence (DNA): TGTGCCAGCGGCGGGACAGGCGGGGGTCAGCCCCAGCATTTT. This sequence encodes CASGGTGGGQPQHF.

The sample holds one count of this clone. The J gene is TRBJ1-1, the V gene TRBV9; D unclear. This CDR3 region has 13 residues. CDR1 is SGDLS and CDR2 is YYNGEE in the germline V gene. V lost 4 bases to trimming and J lost 5 bases, with 12 bases between them. CDR3 region: CASSPQDVTEAFF. CDR3 DNA sequence: TGTGCCAGCAGCCCCCAGGATGTGACTGAAGCTTTCTTT. Drawing the rest from reference TRBV9 and TRBJ1-1, the complete variable domain is DSGVTQTPKHLITATGQRVTLRCSPRSGDLSVYWYQQSLDQGLQFLIQYYNGEERAKGNILERFSAQQFPDLHSELNLSSLELGDSALYFCASSPQDVTEAFFGQGTRLTVV.

The count of this clone is one. The chain links TRBV7-2 to TRBJ2-5, with 9 bases identical to TRBD2. J gave up 4 bases and V 1 base, and 7 bases lay outside the gene matches. The CDR3 has 16 amino acids. Germline CDR1 SGHTA, CDR2 FQGNSA. CDR3 DNA sequence: TGTGCCAGCAGCTTAGTTCCAGCGGGAGGCGGAGAGACCCAGTACTTC. This gives the protein CASSLVPAGGGETQYF. Drawing the rest from reference TRBV7-2 and TRBJ2-5, the complete variable domain is GAGVSQSPSNKVTEKGKDVELRCDPISGHTALYWYRQSLGQGLEFLIYFQGNSAPDKSGLPSDRFSAERTGGSVSTLTIQRTQQEDSAVYLCASSLVPAGGGETQYFGPGTRLLVL.